The present T cell receptor (beta chain) was sequenced within a study of vaccination and CD4 T cells after COVID-19. Sequenced with the Oncomine TCR Beta short-read assay was DNA taken from cultured CD4+ T cells. TCRdb called the PCR reads again in MiXCR, with one record for every CDR3 protein. The sample has approximately 10,000 distinct CDR3 sequences; around 27% are singletons. General study findings and limits: The appearance of a median about 86% of reactive clones in convalescent patients occurred only post-vaccination. In median terms, SARS-CoV-2-reactive clonotypes went from approximately 21 to 40, a nonsignificant rise.

The CDR3 totals 15 residues. The V segment lost 7 bases and the J segment 3 bases; nucleotides outside the gene matches: 7. CDR1 and CDR2 from the germline V gene are SGHTA and FQGNSA. This clonotype was found a few times. No antigen is known for it. As to treatment: roughly ten-day PBMC culture with coronavirus spike peptide pools or control peptides (ViraFEST assay). The chain is built from TRBV7-2 and TRBJ2-7; TRBD2 matches 12 bases. The sample consisted of CD4+ T cells from blood, cultured in vitro, taken before SARS-CoV-2 vaccination. The origin of this receptor is a human donor who received a COVID-19 vaccine. The CDR3: CASKTSGGFFYEQYF. CDR3 nucleotides: TGTGCCAGCAAAACTAGCGGGGGGTTTTTCTACGAGCAGTACTTC.